This T cell receptor (beta chain) was recovered during a study of cytomegalovirus exposure and HLA in healthy donors. As for the study in general: Out of approximately 170 million T cells, an earlier analysis found fewer than 140 million unique TCR beta sequences in total.

Points on this clone: One end of the junction does not line up with germline, which may come from a read error.

CDR3 length: 18 residues. From germline, CDR1 is SEHNR and CDR2 FQNEAQ (reference sequence). Researchers ran the PCR with 60 Vbeta and 13 Jbeta primers. TCRdb keeps only in-frame clones here, not all; method: immunoSEQ multiplex PCR. The sample carries under 150,000 clones, 70% to 80% recorded once. The chain couples TRBV7-9 to TRBJ2-2; 10 bases are shared with TRBD1. The sample taken for sequencing was PBMCs. This sequence originates from a human donor in good health. The CDR3 DNA follows: TGTTCCAGCAGCTTAGCGCCCGGGACAGGGGTGAACACCGGGGAGCTGTTTTTT. This translates into CSSSLAPGTGVNTGELFF.